The 11 T cell receptor beta chains in this list originate from one sample, sequenced in a study of T cells in Graves' hyperthyroidism and ophthalmopathy. Template material for amplifying TCR beta CDR3 regions consisted of RNA transcripts. An initial round of RT-PCR targeting the TCR CDR3 relied on the HTBI primer set. TCRdb reanalysed the multiplex PCR reads using MiXCR and keeps one entry per CDR3 protein. This table has about 500,000 distinct CDR3 sequences, 13% to 15% appearing once. The sequenced material came from blood. The source is a woman younger than 30 with Graves' hyperthyroidism.

There are many counts of this clonotype. This chain connects TRBV12-3 or TRBV12-4 to TRBJ1-5, with 8 bases aligning to TRBD1. The CDR3 runs to 14 residues. After removal of 6 bases from V and 6 bases from J, the junction contained 7 bases not matched to a gene. The CDR3 protein is CASRQQGARQPQHF. CDR3 nucleotides: TGTGCCAGCAGACAGCAGGGGGCACGTCAGCCCCAGCATTTT.

This clonotype was picked up many times. CDR3 amino acids: CASSQQGAGSGNTIYF. Here the CDR3 DNA reads TGCGCCAGCAGCCAACAGGGGGCCGGGTCTGGAAACACCATATATTTT. The rearrangement uses TRBV5-1 and TRBJ1-3, with 9 bases lining up with TRBD1. The germline CDR1 and CDR2 sequences are SGHRS and YFSETQ. Trimming took 4 bases from V and 1 from J; bases not matched to a gene: 6. The CDR3 has 16 amino acids.

Ten or more counts support this clonotype. The chain recombines TRBV2 with TRBJ2-3; 7 bases agree with TRBD1. CDR3 length: 15 residues. Germline V gene lookup returns CDR1 SNHLY and CDR2 FYNNEI. V was clipped by 4 bases and J by 4 bases; unmatched bases: 8. CDR3 bases: TGTGCCAGCAGTGGGTCGGGCAGGGGGTCAGATACGCAGTATTTT. This codes for CASSGSGRGSDTQYF. The whole variable domain, filled in from reference TRBV2 and TRBJ2-3, reads EPEVTQTPSHQVTQMGQEVILRCVPISNHLYFYWYRQILGQKVEFLVSFYNNEISEKSEIFDDQFSVERPDGSNFTLKIRSTKLEDSAMYFCASSGSGRGSDTQYFGPGTRLTVL.

In its sample, this clonotype was seen many times. J is TRBJ2-2 and V is TRBV12-3 or TRBV12-4; 7 nucleotides align to TRBD2. The CDR3 spans 15 residues. The V segment lost 5 bases and the J segment 4 bases; nucleotides outside the gene matches: 7. Here the CDR3 DNA reads TGTGCCAGCAGTCCGACTAGCTTCACCACCGGGGAGCTGTTTTTT. Translating it yields CASSPTSFTTGELFF.

This clonotype was recorded many times. The V and J genes are TRBV20-1 and TRBJ2-3; 7 nucleotides line up with TRBD2. J gave up 2 bases and V 1 base, and 9 bases lay outside the gene matches. The CDR3 covers 16 residues. CDR1 is DFQATT, CDR2 SNEGSKA, per germline (reference sequence). CDR3 region: CSARGRRGRYTDTQYF. The DNA of the CDR3 is TGCAGTGCTAGAGGGAGGCGCGGGAGATACACAGATACGCAGTATTTT.

This clonotype showed up many times. For the CDR3, the DNA is TGTGCCATAAAGGAGGGCTACACTGAAGCTTTCTTT. Its translation: CAIKEGYTEAFF. The chain uses TRBV10-3 and TRBJ1-1, with D hard to call. There are 12 residues in the CDR3. Trimming cost V 9 bases and J 3 bases, with 11 bases left between them. Germline CDR1 is ENHRY and CDR2 is SYGVKD.

This clonotype was picked up many times. V gene TRBV11-3 combines with J gene TRBJ2-5, with D uncertain. This CDR3 is 14 amino acids long. Germline-derived CDR1 and CDR2 are SGHNT and YENEEA. Trimming pared 5 bases from V and 4 bases from J, leaving 14 bases between. The CDR3 nucleotides are TGTGCCAGCAGCACGGACCCTACCCGAGAGACCCAGTACTTC. It is translated as CASSTDPTRETQYF.

In its sample, this clonotype was seen many times. CDR3 region: CASSSGQKTRSPLHF. The CDR3 DNA sequence: TGTGCCAGCAGTTCGGGACAAAAAACACGTTCACCCCTCCACTTT. The chain joins TRBV12-3 or TRBV12-4 to TRBJ1-6; a possible D gene is TRBD1 (6 bases). Trimming took off 4 bases at V and 9 bases at J, with 16 bases between the two ends. The CDR3 spans 15 residues.

This clonotype was detected a few times. This sequence joins TRBV29-1 and TRBJ1-5, with D possibly matching TRBD1 (5 bases). V lost 6 bases and J 2 bases, leaving 11 bases between the germline ends. CDR1 is SQVTM, CDR2 ANQGSEA, per germline. The CDR3 totals 13 residues. The CDR3 spells CSVDTGGNQPQHF. In DNA form, the CDR3 reads TGCAGCGTCGATACAGGTGGCAATCAGCCCCAGCATTTT.

The table lists this clonotype with many counts. The chain uses TRBV10-3 and TRBJ2-1; 10 bases map to TRBD2. J lost 4 bases, V lost 0 bases, and 0 bases had no gene match. This CDR3 is 15 amino acids long. Germline CDR1 is ENHRY and CDR2 is SYGVKD. CDR3 DNA: TGTGCCATCAGTGAGTCGACTAGCGGGTACAATGAGCAGTTCTTC. Its translation is CAISESTSGYNEQFF.

This clonotype was detected many times. This chain links TRBV11-1 with TRBJ2-1, with D possibly matching TRBD1 (5 bases). The CDR3 contains 13 residues. Trimming pared 3 bases from V and 6 bases from J, leaving 9 bases between. CDR1 is SGHAT and CDR2 is FQDESV in the germline V gene (reference sequence). The CDR3 DNA reads TGTGCCAGCAGCTTCGCAGGGCGCAATGAGCAGTTCTTC. Translation gives CASSFAGRNEQFF.